This TCR beta chain was recorded in a study of T cells in Graves' hyperthyroidism and ophthalmopathy. TCR beta CDR3 regions were amplified from RNA transcripts. TCR CDR3 regions were first amplified by RT-PCR with HTBI primers. One entry per CDR3 protein results from TCRdb running MiXCR on the multiplex PCR reads. The sample includes roughly 800,000 distinct CDR3 sequences, roughly 37% of them seen just once. The CDR3 covers 14 residues. The junction had 10 bases not matched to a gene; V was cut back by 5 bases and J by 7 bases. The germline V gene encodes CDR1 DFQATT and CDR2 SNEGSKA (reference sequence).

Sequenced: blood. The chain is built from TRBV20-1 and TRBJ2-5; 10 bases line up with TRBD1. This sequence originates from a man between 18 and 35 years old with Graves' hyperthyroidism. CDR3 region: CSAGQDRGWGTQYF. In DNA, the CDR3 is TGCAGTGCTGGCCAGGACAGGGGGTGGGGGACCCAGTACTTC.